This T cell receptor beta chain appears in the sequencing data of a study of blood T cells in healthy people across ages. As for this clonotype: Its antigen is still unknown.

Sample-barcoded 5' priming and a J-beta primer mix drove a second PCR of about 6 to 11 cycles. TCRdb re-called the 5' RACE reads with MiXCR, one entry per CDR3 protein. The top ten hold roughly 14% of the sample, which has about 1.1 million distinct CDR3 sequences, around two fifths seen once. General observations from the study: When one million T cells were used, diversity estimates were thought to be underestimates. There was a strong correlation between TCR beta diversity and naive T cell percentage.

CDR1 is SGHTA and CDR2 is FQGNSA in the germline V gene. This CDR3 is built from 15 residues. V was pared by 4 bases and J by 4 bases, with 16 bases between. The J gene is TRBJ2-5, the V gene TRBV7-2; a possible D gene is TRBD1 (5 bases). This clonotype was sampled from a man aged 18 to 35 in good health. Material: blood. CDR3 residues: CASSYSLQGSETQYF. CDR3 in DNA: TGTGCCAGCAGCTATAGTTTGCAGGGATCAGAGACCCAGTACTTC.